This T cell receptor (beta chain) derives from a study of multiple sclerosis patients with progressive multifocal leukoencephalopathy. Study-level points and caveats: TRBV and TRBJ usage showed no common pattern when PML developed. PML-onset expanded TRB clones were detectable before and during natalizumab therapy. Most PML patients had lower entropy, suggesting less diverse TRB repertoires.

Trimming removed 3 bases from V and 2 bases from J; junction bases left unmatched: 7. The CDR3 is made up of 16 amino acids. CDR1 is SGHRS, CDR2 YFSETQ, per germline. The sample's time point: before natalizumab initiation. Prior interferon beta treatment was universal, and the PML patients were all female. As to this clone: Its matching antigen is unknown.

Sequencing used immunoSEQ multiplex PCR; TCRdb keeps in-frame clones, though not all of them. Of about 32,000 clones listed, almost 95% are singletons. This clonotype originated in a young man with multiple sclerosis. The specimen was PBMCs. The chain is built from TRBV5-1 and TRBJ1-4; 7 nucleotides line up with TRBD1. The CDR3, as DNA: TGCGCCAGCAGCTATGGCGACAGGGTGACTAATGAAAAACTGTTTTTT. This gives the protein CASSYGDRVTNEKLFF.